This T cell receptor (beta chain) was profiled in a study of CD8 T cells in ankylosing spondylitis. Findings and limits, study-wide: Within peripheral blood, clones linked to disease were CD8+ and relatively rare. In reactive arthritis synovial fluid and blood, some motif variants had been reported before. Disease-linked clones were reportedly significantly enriched in matched ankylosing spondylitis synovial fluid.

This clonotype was observed many times. Its specificity is not known. A quantitative 5'-RACE method, one with molecular barcodes, was used to make TCR beta libraries. TCRdb re-derived calls from the 5' RACE reads in MiXCR, one entry per CDR3 protein. The data contain fewer than 150,000 distinct CDR3 sequences, about 7% of them singletons. V was trimmed by 0 bases and J by 7 bases, leaving 8 bases between them. There are 13 residues in the CDR3. The germline V gene encodes CDR1 SGHRS and CDR2 YFSETQ. The sample taken for sequencing was blood, either unsorted or a sorted T cell fraction (not recorded which). The rearrangement links TRBV5-1 to TRBJ2-1, with a possible D match to TRBD2 (5 bases). The source of this sequence is a female donor with ankylosing spondylitis or in good health (not recorded which). This chain's CDR3 is CASSLGGENEQFF. The CDR3 coding sequence is TGCGCCAGCAGCTTGGGGGGAGAAAATGAGCAGTTCTTC.